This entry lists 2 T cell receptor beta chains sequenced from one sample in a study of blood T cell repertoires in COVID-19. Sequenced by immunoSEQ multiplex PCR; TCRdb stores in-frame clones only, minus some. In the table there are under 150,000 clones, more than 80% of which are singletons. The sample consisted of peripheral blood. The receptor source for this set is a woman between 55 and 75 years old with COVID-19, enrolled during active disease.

This CDR3 reads CASSRQGRNQPQHF. The CDR3 DNA is TGTGCCAGCAGTCGACAGGGGCGTAATCAGCCCCAGCATTTT. The chain couples TRBV11-3 to TRBJ1-5, with 8 bases that match TRBD1. The CDR3 sequence is 14 residues long. The germline V gene encodes CDR1 SGHNT and CDR2 YENEEA. The junction had 5 bases not matched to a gene; V was cut back by 6 bases and J by 4 bases. Complete variable domain (other parts from reference TRBV11-3 and TRBJ1-5): EAGVVQSPRYKIIEKKQPVAFWCNPISGHNTLYWYLQNLGQGPELLIRYENEEAVDDSQLPKDRFSAERLKGVDSTLKIQPAELGDSAVYLCASSRQGRNQPQHFGDGTRLSIL.

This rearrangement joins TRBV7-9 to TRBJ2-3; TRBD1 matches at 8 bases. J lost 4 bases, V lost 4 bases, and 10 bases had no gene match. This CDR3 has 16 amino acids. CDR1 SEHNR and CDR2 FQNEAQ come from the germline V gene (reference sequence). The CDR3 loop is CASSWEGDRGADTQYF. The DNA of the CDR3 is TGTGCCAGCAGCTGGGAAGGAGACAGGGGAGCAGATACGCAGTATTTT.